The next 10 T cell receptor beta chains were all read from a single sample in a study of blood T cell repertoires in COVID-19. The protocol was immunoSEQ multiplex PCR, while the TCRdb copy is restricted to in-frame clones and leaves out a portion. The data contain roughly 200,000 clones, approximately 84% of them singletons. The sample comprised peripheral blood. Receptor source: a woman between 65 and 79 years old with active or convalescent COVID-19.

The chain joins TRBV11-3 to TRBJ2-7; 11 bases fit TRBD2. Germline lookup yields CDR1 SGHNT and CDR2 YENEEA. The CDR3 extends over 14 amino acids. J was trimmed by 5 bases and V by 5 bases; bases with no gene match: 5. CDR3 protein: CASSRGTSGHEQYF. In DNA form, the CDR3 reads TGTGCCAGCAGCCGGGGGACTAGCGGCCACGAGCAGTACTTC.

J is TRBJ2-7 and V is TRBV25-1, with TRBD1 identical over 8 bases. CDR1 MGHDK and CDR2 SYGVNS come from the germline V gene. Trimming took 3 bases from V and 3 from J; bases not matched to a gene: 10. This CDR3 region has 16 residues. In DNA form, the CDR3 reads TGTGCCAGCAGTGATAGAGGAGGACAGGGCAACTACGAGCAGTACTTC. This codes for CASSDRGGQGNYEQYF.

V usage is TRBV11-2 and J usage is TRBJ2-1; weak D call: TRBD1 (5 bases). V lost 5 bases to trimming and J lost 6 bases, with 14 bases between them. This CDR3 has 14 residues. Germline-derived CDR1 and CDR2 are SGHAT and FQNNGV. The CDR3 sequence: CASSADTAGNEQFF. CDR3 coding DNA: TGTGCCAGCAGCGCGGACACTGCTGGCAATGAGCAGTTCTTC.

The chain couples TRBV2 to TRBJ2-1, with D maybe TRBD2 (6 bases). CDR1 and CDR2 from the germline V gene are SNHLY and FYNNEI. V lost 6 bases, J lost 7 bases, and 25 bases lay in between. This CDR3 comprises 17 residues. The CDR3 DNA follows: TGTGCCAGCAGGGCGGGCCTTGGGTCGGGAGCTATGAATGAGCAGTTCTTC. Its translation is CASRAGLGSGAMNEQFF.

The V call is TRBV27, the J call TRBJ2-7; 9 bases map to TRBD2. With V trimmed by 5 bases and J by 5 bases, 10 bases remained unmatched. The CDR3 runs 15 residues. Germline V gene data show CDR1 as MNHEY and CDR2 as SMNVEV (reference sequence). CDR3 nucleotide sequence: TGTGCCAGCAGTACTGCTAGCGGGATGGTGAACGAGCAGTACTTC. Protein product: CASSTASGMVNEQYF.

V gene TRBV6-2 or TRBV6-3 combines with J gene TRBJ1-1; TRBD1 aligns across 9 bases. V lost 0 bases to trimming and J lost 10 bases; unmatched junction nucleotides: 0. Germline values: CDR1 MNHEY, CDR2 SVGEGT. This CDR3 has 12 amino acids. The CDR3 is CASSYSQGAAFF. The CDR3 DNA sequence: TGTGCCAGCAGTTACTCACAGGGGGCAGCTTTCTTT.

This clone was seen a few times. This chain joins TRBV6-2 or TRBV6-3 and TRBJ2-5, with 8 nucleotides matching TRBD2. The CDR3 loop spans 15 amino acids. Germline lookup yields CDR1 MNHEY and CDR2 SVGEGT. The trim removed 6 bases at V and 1 base at J, leaving 7 bases unmatched. The CDR3 DNA is TGTGCCAGCAGCCAGAGCGGGAGTACCCAAGAGACCCAGTACTTC. It yields the protein CASSQSGSTQETQYF.

The chain is built from TRBV18 and TRBJ2-1; 7 nucleotides align to TRBD2. Per the germline V gene, CDR1 is KGHSH and CDR2 is LQKENI. V lost 1 base and J lost 6; bases outside the gene matches: 6. The CDR3 contains 15 residues. In nucleotides, the CDR3 is TGTGCCAGCTCACCACGGACTAGGGTAGGCAATGAGCAGTTCTTC. It is translated as CASSPRTRVGNEQFF.

The V and J genes are TRBV2 and TRBJ2-1; TRBD2 matches at 10 bases. V gave up 6 bases and J gave up 3 bases; unmatched junction bases: 5. Germline CDR1 is SNHLY and CDR2 is FYNNEI. The CDR3 totals 15 residues. DNA of the CDR3: TGTGCCAGCAGAGGGAGACTAGCGGGCTACAATGAGCAGTTCTTC. Amino acids: CASRGRLAGYNEQFF.

CDR3 nucleotide sequence: TGTGCCAGCAGCCCTGCCCGCCGAGTTACCACTGAAGCTTTCTTT. Translated: CASSPARRVTTEAFF. The V call is TRBV27, the J call TRBJ1-1, with no clear D. V was clipped by 6 bases and J by 4 bases, with 18 bases between them. The CDR3 has 15 amino acids. Germline lookup yields CDR1 MNHEY and CDR2 SMNVEV (reference sequence).